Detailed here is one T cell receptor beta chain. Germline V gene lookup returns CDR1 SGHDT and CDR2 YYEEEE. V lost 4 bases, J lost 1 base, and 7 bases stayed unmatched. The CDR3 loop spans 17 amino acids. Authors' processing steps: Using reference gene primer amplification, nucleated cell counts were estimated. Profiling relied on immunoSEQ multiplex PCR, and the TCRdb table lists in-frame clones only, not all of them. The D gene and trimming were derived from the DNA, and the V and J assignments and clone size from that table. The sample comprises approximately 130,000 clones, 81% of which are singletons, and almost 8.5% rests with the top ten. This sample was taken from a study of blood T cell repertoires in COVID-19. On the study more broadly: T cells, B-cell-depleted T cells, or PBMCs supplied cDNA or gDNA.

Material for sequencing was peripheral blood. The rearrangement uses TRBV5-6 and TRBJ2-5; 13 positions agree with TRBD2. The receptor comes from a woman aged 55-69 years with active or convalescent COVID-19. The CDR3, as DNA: TGTGCCAGCAGCGACCCACTAGCGGGAGGGTTCCAAGAGACCCAGTACTTC. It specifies CASSDPLAGGFQETQYF.